This TCR beta chain was documented in a study of CD8+CD57+ T cells in acquired aplastic anemia. Study context: Sorted CD4+ and CD8+ cell DNA averaged approximately 3.2 ug. Study conclusions and caveats: Overlap between patients and controls comprised about 28 CD8+ CDR3 sequences.

According to the study, genomic DNA was the template for TCR beta VDJ and CDR3 profiling. TCRdb analysed the reads with MiXCR anew, one entry per CDR3 protein. The table records fewer than 250,000 distinct CDR3 sequences, 50% to 55% of them present only once. This clonotype was seen many times. Its antigen remains unidentified. The CDR3 consists of 14 residues. Trimming removed 4 bases from V and 9 bases from J, with 13 bases in between. The V call is TRBV12-3 or TRBV12-4, the J call TRBJ1-6; no clear D gene. The sequenced sample consisted of sorted CD4+, CD8+, or CD8+CD57+ T cells (not recorded which) from PBMCs. This sequence originates from a human donor in good health, serving as a control. Written as DNA, the CDR3 is TGTGCCAGCAGTTCGTCTATTATGGGTTCACCCCTCCACTTT. The encoded protein is CASSSSIMGSPLHF.